Given below is one TCR beta chain in context. This entry is derived from a study of cytomegalovirus exposure and HLA in healthy donors. TCRdb's table, derived via immunoSEQ multiplex PCR, lists solely in-frame clones and lacks some. The top ten hold about 0.64% of the sample, which has about 150,000 clones, about 89% seen once. This CDR3 is built from 13 residues. Germline V CDR1 and CDR2: MDHEN, SYDVKM. Trimming took 5 bases from V and 2 from J, leaving 9 bases between them. This clonotype was sampled from a man between 18 and 35 years old in good health and CMV-seronegative. This rearrangement joins TRBV28 to TRBJ1-2; D may be TRBD1 (5 bases). Source material: PBMCs. CDR3 nucleotides: TGTGCCAGCAGTCAGGGTCCCAACTATGGCTACACCTTC. Protein sequence: CASSQGPNYGYTF.